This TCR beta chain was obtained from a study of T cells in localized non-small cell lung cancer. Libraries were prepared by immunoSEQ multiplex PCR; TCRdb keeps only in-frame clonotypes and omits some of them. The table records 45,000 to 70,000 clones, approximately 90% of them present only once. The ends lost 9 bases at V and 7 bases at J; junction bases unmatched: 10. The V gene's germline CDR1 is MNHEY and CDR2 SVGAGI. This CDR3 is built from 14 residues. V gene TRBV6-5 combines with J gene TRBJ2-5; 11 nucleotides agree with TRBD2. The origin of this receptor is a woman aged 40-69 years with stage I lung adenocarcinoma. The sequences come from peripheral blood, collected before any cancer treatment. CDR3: CASSTSGGPRTQYF. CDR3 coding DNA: TGTGCCAGTTCTACTAGCGGGGGCCCGCGGACCCAGTACTTC.